Given below is one T cell receptor (beta chain) in context. The time point: healthy volunteer bleed at 2 weeks. Unfractionated whole blood yielded total RNA. The data are from a study of human T cells and chemical hapten exposure. Trimming cost V 7 bases and J 0 bases, with 18 bases left between them. Germline values: CDR1 LNHDA, CDR2 SQIVND (reference sequence). The CDR3 totals 17 residues. TCRdb processed the RACE reads anew with MiXCR; each CDR3 protein has one entry. The sample contains about 130,000 distinct CDR3 sequences, around 8.3% of which appear only once. The chain joins TRBV19 to TRBJ1-4; a weak D match, TRBD1 (6 bases). Sequencing was carried out using whole blood. The clonotype was recovered from a male donor in good health. Some clones in this sample may be carry-over from other donors' samples. CDR3 coding DNA: TGTGCCAGTAATAACCCAGAGGGGGTTTCAACTAATGAAAAACTGTTTTTT. The encoded protein is CASNNPEGVSTNEKLFF.